These 13 T cell receptor beta chains originate from one sample sequenced in a study of graft-versus-host responses after intestinal transplantation. The data were produced by immunoSEQ multiplex PCR, yet TCRdb's version contains in-frame clones alone and is incomplete. The sample carries 85,000 to 110,000 clones, 80% to 95% recorded once. No cognate antigen is known for these TCRs. This specimen was unstimulated CD8+ T cells sorted from spleen or lymph node cells, taken before intestinal transplant. The receptors derive from a human donor who received an intestinal transplant.

This chain links TRBV4-1 with TRBJ2-7, with 9 bases fitting TRBD1. V lost 0 bases and J lost 4; bases outside the gene matches: 7. The CDR3 consists of 16 residues. Germline values: CDR1 MGHRA, CDR2 YSYEKL. The CDR3, as DNA: TGCGCCAGCAGCCAAGACCGGACAGGGGAGGGATACGAGCAGTACTTC. As protein: CASSQDRTGEGYEQYF.

This chain connects TRBV5-5 to TRBJ1-5, with a possible D match to TRBD1 (5 bases). Germline V gene sequence: CDR1 SGHKS, CDR2 YYEKEE (reference sequence). Trimming stripped 3 bases from V and 3 bases from J, with 10 bases between. This CDR3 is 14 amino acids long. The CDR3 protein is CASSSDSTNQPQHF. Here the CDR3 DNA reads TGTGCCAGCAGCTCAGACAGTACCAATCAGCCCCAGCATTTT.

The J gene is TRBJ2-5, the V gene TRBV7-3; D not certain. Germline V gene data show CDR1 as SGHTA and CDR2 as FQGTGA. The CDR3 is 17 residues long. Trimming shortened V by 2 bases and J by 5 bases, and 21 bases separated the two germline ends. The CDR3 DNA sequence: TGTGCCAGCAGCTTATCCCCCTCCTTAGGGTATCTCGAGACCCAGTACTTC. It specifies CASSLSPSLGYLETQYF.

As DNA, the CDR3 is TGTGCCACTCACAGGGGCCCTAACACTGAAGCTTTCTTT. Its protein product is CATHRGPNTEAFF. The rearrangement uses TRBV6-6 and TRBJ1-1; 7 bases line up with TRBD1. The germline CDR1 and CDR2 sequences are MNHNY and SVGAGI (reference sequence). The V and J ends lost 10 bases and 2 bases, in that order; junction bases with no gene match: 7. The CDR3 has 13 residues.

This clone was detected once. The chain combines TRBV19 with TRBJ1-1, with D maybe TRBD1 (6 bases). Per germline, CDR1 LNHDA and CDR2 SQIVND (reference sequence). The V end was cut by 3 bases, the J end by 8 bases, with 10 bases between. The CDR3 length is 12 residues. CDR3 sequence: CASSMGAGEAFF. Written as DNA, the CDR3 is TGTGCCAGTAGTATGGGGGCGGGAGAAGCTTTCTTT. The full variable domain, in which reference TRBV19 and TRBJ1-1 provide the parts outside the CDR3, is DGGITQSPKYLFRKEGQNVTLSCEQNLNHDAMYWYRQDPGQGLRLIYYSQIVNDFQKGDIAEGYSVSREKKESFPLTVTSAQKNPTAFYLCASSMGAGEAFFGQGTRLTVV.

The V and J genes are TRBV5-1 and TRBJ2-5; 9 positions agree with TRBD2. The V segment lost 0 bases and the J segment 4 bases; nucleotides outside the gene matches: 10. Looked up from germline, CDR1 is SGHRS and CDR2 is YFSETQ. This CDR3 contains 17 residues. The CDR3 coding sequence is TGCGCCAGCAGCTTGGCTAGCGGGAACGGGTATGGAGAGACCCAGTACTTC. Its protein product is CASSLASGNGYGETQYF.

V and J are TRBV5-8 and TRBJ1-1; D gene unclear. CDR1 is SGHTS, CDR2 YDEGEE, per germline. V was pared by 3 bases and J by 1 base, with 16 bases between. The CDR3 totals 16 residues. The CDR3 is CASSSWARGPNTEAFF. The CDR3 nucleotides read TGTGCCAGCAGCTCGTGGGCAAGAGGGCCGAACACTGAAGCTTTCTTT.

The gene calls are TRBV27 and TRBJ2-6; D is unresolved. CDR1 and CDR2 from the germline V gene are MNHEY and SMNVEV (reference sequence). Trimming took off 3 bases at V and 4 bases at J, with 4 bases between the two ends. The CDR3 consists of 13 residues. For the CDR3, the DNA is TGTGCCAGCAGTTTGACCGGGGCCAACGTCCTGACTTTC. Protein: CASSLTGANVLTF.

The rearrangement links TRBV9 to TRBJ1-2; 9 nucleotides align to TRBD1. Germline V gene lookup returns CDR1 SGDLS and CDR2 YYNGEE. After removal of 4 bases from V and 0 bases from J, the junction contained 16 bases not matched to a gene. There are 19 residues in the CDR3. CDR3 amino acids: CASSTSRGDRVLTNYGYTF. CDR3 DNA: TGTGCCAGCAGCACCTCCAGAGGGGACAGGGTCTTAACTAACTATGGCTACACCTTC.

This clone appeared a single time. The chain links TRBV27 to TRBJ1-3, with D uncertain. V was trimmed by 8 bases and J by 0 bases, leaving 14 bases between them. The CDR3 sequence is 15 residues long. Germline V lookup: CDR1 MNHEY, CDR2 SMNVEV (reference sequence). This CDR3 reads CASSPYYSSGNTIYF. DNA for the CDR3: TGTGCCAGCTCGCCGTACTACAGCTCTGGAAACACCATATATTTT.

The V gene is TRBV9, the J gene TRBJ2-5, with D possibly called TRBD1 or TRBD2 (5 bases each). Looked up from germline, CDR1 is SGDLS and CDR2 is YYNGEE. CDR3 length: 14 residues. Trimming cost V 3 bases and J 2 bases, with 11 bases left between them. This CDR3 reads CASSGGGGQETQYF. The CDR3 nucleotides read TGTGCCAGCAGCGGGGGTGGGGGTCAAGAGACCCAGTACTTC.

The chain uses TRBV4-1 and TRBJ1-2; D gene uncertain. Germline-derived CDR1 and CDR2 are MGHRA and YSYEKL. Trimming shortened V by 0 bases and J by 4 bases, and 12 bases separated the two germline ends. This CDR3 has 15 amino acids. The CDR3 DNA reads TGCGCCAGCAGCCAAGATGGGAGCCTTATCTATGGCTACACCTTC. Its protein product is CASSQDGSLIYGYTF.

The CDR3 nucleotides are TGTGCCAGCAGCCCAAGACAGGAAAACATTCAGTACTTC. Translating gives CASSPRQENIQYF. This chain connects TRBV9 to TRBJ2-4; weak D call: TRBD1 (6 bases). The CDR3 loop spans 13 amino acids. Looked up from germline, CDR1 is SGDLS and CDR2 is YYNGEE. The V end lost 4 bases, the J end lost 5 bases, and 10 bases lay between the germline ends.